These 20 T cell receptor beta chains came from one sample sequenced in a study of T cell responses to AZD1222 COVID-19 vaccine. Generated by immunoSEQ multiplex PCR, the TCRdb table keeps only in-frame clones and is missing some. The table records about 56,000 clones, 80% to 90% of them present only once. This specimen was peripheral blood, taken 28 days after the second AZD1222 dose. The receptors originated from an adult who received the AZD1222 COVID-19 vaccine.

This chain's CDR3 is CASSLGLTVSNQPQHF. The CDR3 bases are TGCGCCAGCAGCTTGGGGCTGACAGTTAGCAATCAGCCCCAGCATTTT. The chain uses TRBV4-3 and TRBJ1-5; D is possibly TRBD1 (5 bases). Germline CDR1 LGHNA, CDR2 YSLEER. V was trimmed by 5 bases and J by 0 bases, leaving 14 bases between them. The CDR3 is 16 residues long.

The J gene is TRBJ2-7, the V gene TRBV24-1; possibly TRBD1 for D (5 bases). Germline V gene lookup returns CDR1 KGHDR and CDR2 SFDVKD. This CDR3 contains 21 residues. The V gene lost 1 base and the J gene lost 2 bases, with 29 bases spanning the gap. The chain's CDR3 is CATSDLRTPRPGTIRPYEQYF. The CDR3 DNA sequence: TGTGCCACCAGTGATTTAAGGACACCCAGGCCCGGAACCATACGACCCTACGAGCAGTACTTC.

This clone has just a few counts. V is TRBV5-6 and J is TRBJ1-2; 7 bases match TRBD1. The CDR3 extends over 15 amino acids. Germline assignment: CDR1 SGHDT and CDR2 YYEEEE. Trimming cost V 4 bases and J 0 bases; bases outside gene matches: 6. CDR3 DNA: TGTGCCAGCAGCCCAAGGACAGGAGCTAACTATGGCTACACCTTC. Its translation is CASSPRTGANYGYTF.

By sample fraction, this clone is medium-sized (0.01 to 0.1%). This sequence joins TRBV11-1 and TRBJ2-7; D is uncertain. Germline CDR1 reads SGHAT; CDR2 reads FQDESV (reference sequence). V lost 4 bases, J lost 0 bases, and 10 bases lay in between. This CDR3 region has 14 residues. In DNA form, the CDR3 reads TGTGCCAGCAGCTCCTTGGGCCCCTCCTACGAGCAGTACTTC. Its translation: CASSSLGPSYEQYF.

The sample holds a few counts of this clone. The chain carries TRBV9 and TRBJ1-2; no reliable D call. The V gene's germline CDR1 is SGDLS and CDR2 YYNGEE. V lost 0 bases, J lost 2 bases, and 8 bases lay in between. CDR3 length equals 14 residues. The DNA of the CDR3 is TGTGCCAGCAGCGTAGGGGAGATCAACTATGGCTACACCTTC. It codes for CASSVGEINYGYTF.

The V call is TRBV6-5, the J call TRBJ2-3, with D maybe TRBD1 (6 bases). Germline V gene lookup returns CDR1 MNHEY and CDR2 SVGAGI. The CDR3 has 15 amino acids. Trimming left V 6 bases short and J 4 bases short, with 17 bases between. The CDR3 DNA follows: TGTGCCAGCAGAAGAACAGGGCCCGGGGCAGATACGCAGTATTTT. Residues: CASRRTGPGADTQYF.

The chain joins TRBV5-1 to TRBJ2-7; 7 nucleotides agree with TRBD1. V dropped 3 bases and J dropped 3; count of bases not matched to a gene: 6. The CDR3 extends over 14 amino acids. CDR1 and CDR2 (germline): SGHRS, YFSETQ. The CDR3 region is CASSSPGTDYEQYF. In nucleotides, the CDR3 is TGCGCCAGCAGCTCCCCAGGGACAGACTACGAGCAGTACTTC.

This chain connects TRBV27 to TRBJ2-3, with a tentative D call TRBD1 (6 bases). CDR1 MNHEY and CDR2 SMNVEV come from the germline V gene (reference sequence). Between the trimmed V and J ends, which lost 2 bases and 4 bases, there was a span of 7 bases. This CDR3 spans 13 amino acids. The CDR3 region is CASSLAGADTQYF. CDR3 in DNA: TGTGCCAGCAGTTTAGCAGGGGCAGATACGCAGTATTTT.

This chain uses TRBV2 with TRBJ1-2; D ambiguous. The CDR3 has 12 amino acids. Trimming left V 8 bases short and J 1 base short, with 8 bases between. Per germline, CDR1 SNHLY and CDR2 FYNNEI. CDR3 in amino acids: CASVGYNYGYTF. In DNA, the CDR3 is TGTGCCAGCGTTGGATATAACTATGGCTACACCTTC.

V is TRBV19 and J is TRBJ1-5; 9 positions agree with TRBD1. Unmatched junction bases numbered 5, after V lost 9 bases and J lost 5 bases. The CDR3 has 13 residues. CDR1 and CDR2 from the germline V gene are LNHDA and SQIVND (reference sequence). The CDR3 loop reads CASGDRADQPQHF. The CDR3 DNA is TGTGCCAGCGGGGACAGGGCGGATCAGCCCCAGCATTTT.

The chain recombines TRBV28 with TRBJ1-2; 10 bases agree with TRBD1. The CDR3 is 14 residues long. Germline V lookup: CDR1 MDHEN, CDR2 SYDVKM. V lost 6 bases and J lost 6; bases outside the gene matches: 7. This chain's CDR3 is CASRPGQGTDGYTF. The CDR3 DNA reads as TGTGCCAGCAGGCCGGGACAGGGGACCGATGGCTACACCTTC.

The chain joins TRBV3-1 (or the pseudogene TRBV3-2) to TRBJ1-2, with 7 nucleotides matching TRBD1. Germline CDR1 LGHDT, CDR2 YNNKEL (reference sequence). The CDR3 is 15 residues long. With 3 bases clipped from V and 4 bases from J, the junction kept 8 bases outside the gene matches. The CDR3 here is CASSQTQTGTYGYTF. CDR3 sequence (DNA): TGTGCCAGCAGCCAGACCCAGACAGGGACCTATGGCTACACCTTC.

CDR3 DNA sequence: TGTGCCAGCAGCTCTAAGAGAGCGGGGGTACTCACAGATACGCAGTATTTT. Its protein is CASSSKRAGVLTDTQYF. The genes are TRBV7-9 and TRBJ2-3; 8 bases align to TRBD2. This CDR3 is built from 17 residues. Germline V gene data show CDR1 as SEHNR and CDR2 as FQNEAQ (reference sequence). V shed 4 bases, J shed 2 bases, and the junction held 11 bases outside the gene matches.

The chain uses TRBV28 and TRBJ2-4; D is possibly TRBD1 (6 bases). This CDR3 comprises 14 residues. The ends were cut back, 1 base at V and 6 bases at J, with 10 bases in the middle. Germline V lookup: CDR1 MDHEN, CDR2 SYDVKM. CDR3 in amino acids: CASSLFQGRNIQYF. CDR3 bases: TGTGCCAGCAGTTTATTTCAGGGGCGAAACATTCAGTACTTC.

The rearrangement links TRBV14 to TRBJ2-7; TRBD1 agrees at 8 bases. The CDR3 has 15 residues. J lost 4 bases, V lost 0 bases, and 5 bases had no gene match. From germline, CDR1 is SGHDN and CDR2 FVKESK. The CDR3 spells CASSQELNRGYEQYF. CDR3 DNA sequence: TGTGCCAGCAGCCAAGAACTTAACAGGGGGTACGAGCAGTACTTC.

The rearrangement uses TRBV18 and TRBJ1-1; no clear D gene. The CDR3 consists of 14 residues. Germline values: CDR1 KGHSH, CDR2 LQKENI. Deletions cut 0 bases from V and 0 bases from J, with 5 bases between. CDR3 region: CASSPPSLNTEAFF. DNA for the CDR3: TGTGCCAGCTCACCACCCAGTTTGAACACTGAAGCTTTCTTT.

The chain recombines TRBV7-2 with TRBJ2-6; no clear D. The CDR3 has 15 residues. Germline CDR1 is SGHTA and CDR2 is FQGNSA. With 1 base removed from V and 0 bases from J, the gap between germline ends came to 4 bases. The CDR3 region is CASSLGSSGANVLTF. CDR3 in DNA: TGTGCCAGCAGCTTAGGGAGCTCTGGGGCCAACGTCCTGACTTTC.

The chain joins TRBV19 to TRBJ1-3; TRBD1 is a possible D gene (6 bases). V dropped 7 bases and J dropped 4 bases, with 20 bases sitting between them. CDR1 is LNHDA and CDR2 is SQIVND in the germline V gene (reference sequence). The CDR3 has 16 amino acids. The CDR3 is CASIDPVAGAGNTIYF. The CDR3 coding sequence is TGTGCCAGTATCGATCCCGTTGCAGGGGCAGGAAACACCATATATTTT.

CDR3 nucleotide sequence: TGTGCCAGCAGCTTGGACAGTTTAAATGGCTACACCTTC. It specifies CASSLDSLNGYTF. The chain is built from TRBV7-9 and TRBJ1-2, with D perhaps TRBD1 (6 bases). Germline lookup yields CDR1 SEHNR and CDR2 FQNEAQ (reference sequence). Trimming pared 3 bases from V and 6 bases from J, leaving 11 bases between. This CDR3 is 13 amino acids long.

This chain uses TRBV6-5 with TRBJ2-7; D unresolved. This CDR3 comprises 13 residues. The germline V gene has CDR1 MNHEY and CDR2 SVGAGI. V was pared by 5 bases and J by 3 bases, with 11 bases between. Written as DNA, the CDR3 is TGTGCCAGCAGTCGTGGTCCGGTCTACGAGCAGTACTTC. It is translated as CASSRGPVYEQYF.